The 16 T cell receptor beta chains below all came from one sample that was sequenced in a study of T cell responses to AZD1222 COVID-19 vaccine. The assay was immunoSEQ multiplex PCR, and TCRdb's table has in-frame clones only and misses some. The profile covers more than 150,000 clones, with about 89% appearing a single time and 2.5% to 3% taken by the ten largest. The specimen was peripheral blood, collected on day 0 of MenACWY control vaccination. The receptors here all came from an adult in good health.

This clone was seen only once. At one boundary the junction diverges from the germline segment, which might be a read error. The rearrangement uses TRBV6-1 and TRBJ1-1; unclear D gene. Looked up from germline, CDR1 is MNHNS and CDR2 is SASEGT. This CDR3 comprises 13 residues. Here the CDR3 DNA reads TGTGCCAGCAGCGAAGTCATGAACACTGAAGCTTTCTTT. Protein sequence: CASSEVMNTEAFF.

This chain connects TRBV27 to TRBJ2-1, with TRBD2 as a possible D gene (7 bases). The CDR3 runs 15 residues. The germline CDR1 and CDR2 sequences are MNHEY and SMNVEV (reference sequence). The V gene lost 6 bases and the J gene lost 0 bases, with 12 bases spanning the gap. CDR3 sequence (DNA): TGTGCCAGCAGCGGGGGGCTTGGCTCCTACAATGAGCAGTTCTTC. Translation gives CASSGGLGSYNEQFF.

The rearrangement joins TRBV15 to TRBJ2-7; maybe TRBD1 (6 bases). V gave up 5 bases and J gave up 0 bases, with 8 bases separating them. The length of the CDR3 is 13 residues. In germline, CDR1 is LNHNV, CDR2 YYDKDF (reference sequence). CDR3 in amino acids: CATSRDTSYEQYF. CDR3 in DNA: TGTGCCACCAGCCGGGACACCTCCTACGAGCAGTACTTC. Together with reference TRBV15 and TRBJ2-7, the CDR3 gives the full variable domain: DAMVIQNPRYQVTQFGKPVTLSCSQTLNHNVMYWYQQKSSQAPKLLFHYYDKDFNNEADTPDNFQSRRPNTSFCFLDIRSPGLGDTAMYLCATSRDTSYEQYFGPGTRLTVT.

This sequence joins TRBV2 and TRBJ2-2; no firm D call. The CDR3 is made up of 11 amino acids. The ends were cut back, 7 bases at V and 8 bases at J, with 8 bases in the middle. Germline CDR1 is SNHLY and CDR2 is FYNNEI. CDR3 in DNA: TGTGCCAGCAACCTTGGGGGGGAGCTGTTTTTT. It yields the protein CASNLGGELFF.

The rearrangement uses TRBV28 and TRBJ2-1, with D maybe TRBD2 (5 bases). Germline V gene lookup returns CDR1 MDHEN and CDR2 SYDVKM. The CDR3 runs 13 residues. Trimming took off 7 bases at V and 10 bases at J, with 17 bases between the two ends. The CDR3 DNA follows: TGTGCCAGCAAACAACCGGGGAGCGGCGAGCAGTTCTTC. It yields the protein CASKQPGSGEQFF.

The V and J genes are TRBV5-1 and TRBJ2-2; no clear D. Germline CDR1 SGHRS, CDR2 YFSETQ. The CDR3 sequence is 15 residues long. Trimming pared 0 bases from V and 5 bases from J, leaving 11 bases between. The CDR3 is CASSLDDWSTGELFF. The CDR3 DNA follows: TGCGCCAGCAGCTTGGACGATTGGTCAACCGGGGAGCTGTTTTTT.

The chain couples TRBV7-2 to TRBJ1-1; D unclear. CDR1 and CDR2 (germline): SGHTA, FQGNSA. There are 14 residues in the CDR3. With 2 bases removed from V and 6 bases from J, the gap between germline ends came to 13 bases. DNA for the CDR3: TGTGCCAGCAGCTTACGGGGTCGGGAGCCTGAAGCTTTCTTT. Translation gives CASSLRGREPEAFF.

The chain links TRBV27 to TRBJ2-7; D is possibly TRBD2 (6 bases). CDR3 length: 12 residues. V was pared by 11 bases and J by 4 bases, with 15 bases between. Germline V gene lookup returns CDR1 MNHEY and CDR2 SMNVEV (reference sequence). The CDR3, as DNA: TGTGCCGTAGTGGGGGGTCGGTACGAGCAGTACTTC. This gives the protein CAVVGGRYEQYF.

The chain links TRBV6-1 to TRBJ2-7, with a possible D match to TRBD2 (6 bases). Germline values: CDR1 MNHNS, CDR2 SASEGT. The CDR3 has 14 residues. V dropped 3 bases and J dropped 3 bases, with 12 bases sitting between them. The CDR3 sequence is CASSDGGRRYEQYF. The CDR3 DNA reads as TGTGCCAGCAGTGATGGAGGGCGACGCTACGAGCAGTACTTC.

The chain employs TRBV28 and TRBJ2-3; TRBD2 aligns across 8 bases. Trimming at V came to 5 bases and at J to 1 base, leaving 8 bases not matched to a gene. Germline V gene lookup returns CDR1 MDHEN and CDR2 SYDVKM. The CDR3 is made up of 16 amino acids. CDR3 protein: CASSAVETSGTDTQYF. The CDR3 nucleotides are TGTGCCAGCAGTGCCGTCGAGACTAGCGGCACAGATACGCAGTATTTT.

The chain employs TRBV28 and TRBJ1-2, with D possibly being TRBD1 (6 bases). Trimming stripped 10 bases from V and 1 base from J, with 13 bases between. The CDR3 length is 13 residues. CDR1 and CDR2 (germline): MDHEN, SYDVKM. CDR3 loop: CAIQGPDNYGYTF. The CDR3 DNA follows: TGTGCCATCCAGGGGCCGGATAACTATGGCTACACCTTC.

This chain links TRBV5-1 with TRBJ1-1; TRBD1 matches 9 bases. Looked up from germline, CDR1 is SGHRS and CDR2 is YFSETQ. After removal of 4 bases from V and 7 bases from J, the junction contained 5 bases not matched to a gene. The CDR3 spans 13 residues. The CDR3: CASSRRQGVEAFF. The CDR3 DNA follows: TGCGCCAGCAGCAGGAGACAGGGGGTTGAAGCTTTCTTT.

Turning to this clone: The same CDR3 arises from other DNA sequences in this sample as well. CDR3 loop: CASSQAGTGETQYF. The CDR3 coding sequence is TGTGCCAGCAGCCAAGCCGGGACAGGAGAGACCCAGTACTTC. The V call is TRBV3-1 (or the pseudogene TRBV3-2), the J call TRBJ2-5; 8 bases match TRBD1. V trimming: 1 base; J trimming: 4 bases; junction bases outside the gene matches: 2. This CDR3 has 14 residues. Germline V CDR1 and CDR2: LGHDT, YNNKEL (reference sequence).

V and J are TRBV19 and TRBJ1-1, with D possibly being TRBD1 (5 bases). The CDR3 contains 15 residues. Trimming stripped 9 bases from V and 0 bases from J, with 17 bases between. Germline CDR1 is LNHDA and CDR2 is SQIVND (reference sequence). CDR3 sequence reads: CASRARAGMNTEAFF. CDR3 bases: TGTGCCAGCCGAGCCAGGGCGGGGATGAACACTGAAGCTTTCTTT.

The chain uses TRBV7-9 and TRBJ2-7; no reliable D call. CDR3 length: 12 amino acids. Per the germline V gene, CDR1 is SEHNR and CDR2 is FQNEAQ (reference sequence). V lost 3 bases and J lost 5, with 8 bases in between. For the CDR3, the DNA is TGTGCCAGCAGCTTTAAGACTGACGAGCAGTACTTC. Translation: CASSFKTDEQYF.

The chain is built from TRBV28 and TRBJ2-7, with D maybe TRBD1 (6 bases). CDR3 length equals 16 residues. CDR1 and CDR2 (germline): MDHEN, SYDVKM. Trimming stripped 6 bases from V and 3 bases from J, with 21 bases between. CDR3 DNA: TGTGCCAGCAGCTCTCCGTCGACAGGAGTTTTCTACGAGCAGTACTTC. Amino acid sequence: CASSSPSTGVFYEQYF. Using reference TRBV28 and TRBJ2-7 for the parts outside the CDR3, the full variable domain is DVKVTQSSRYLVKRTGEKVFLECVQDMDHENMFWYRQDPGLGLRLIYFSYDVKMKEKGDIPEGYSVSREKKERFSLILESASTNQTSMYLCASSSPSTGVFYEQYFGPGTRLTVT.